This TCR beta chain is drawn from a study of T cells in Graves' hyperthyroidism and ophthalmopathy. Across the whole study: The authors collected peripheral blood at initial diagnosis, before any treatment.

The study, taken as a whole, reports: A 13 V-J signature model discriminated ophthalmopathy versus stable hyperthyroidism. Most thyroid clonotypes expanded above 0.001 were also detected in blood.

In this sample, this clonotype turned up once. As yet, its antigen is unknown. Between the trimmed V and J ends, which lost 6 bases and 2 bases, there was a span of 23 bases. Germline V gene sequence: CDR1 MNHEY, CDR2 SVGEGT. The CDR3 loop spans 18 amino acids. Fresh 10 ml peripheral blood yielded PBMCs. From RNA transcripts, TCR beta CDR3 regions were amplified. Using the HTBI primer set, a first-round RT-PCR was run on the TCR CDR3. TCRdb itself ran the multiplex PCR reads through MiXCR, one entry per CDR3 protein. Of about 360,000 distinct CDR3 sequences detected, about 18% appear once; the ten largest clones hold approximately 4%.

Sequencing was done on a sample of blood. This receptor was obtained from a young woman with Graves' hyperthyroidism. The V and J genes are TRBV6-2 or TRBV6-3 and TRBJ1-5, with D perhaps matching TRBD1 (6 bases). The CDR3 bases are TGTGCCAGCAGGGCCGGAGCGGGGGGGCGCGATGGCAATCAGCCCCAGCATTTT. Protein product: CASRAGAGGRDGNQPQHF.